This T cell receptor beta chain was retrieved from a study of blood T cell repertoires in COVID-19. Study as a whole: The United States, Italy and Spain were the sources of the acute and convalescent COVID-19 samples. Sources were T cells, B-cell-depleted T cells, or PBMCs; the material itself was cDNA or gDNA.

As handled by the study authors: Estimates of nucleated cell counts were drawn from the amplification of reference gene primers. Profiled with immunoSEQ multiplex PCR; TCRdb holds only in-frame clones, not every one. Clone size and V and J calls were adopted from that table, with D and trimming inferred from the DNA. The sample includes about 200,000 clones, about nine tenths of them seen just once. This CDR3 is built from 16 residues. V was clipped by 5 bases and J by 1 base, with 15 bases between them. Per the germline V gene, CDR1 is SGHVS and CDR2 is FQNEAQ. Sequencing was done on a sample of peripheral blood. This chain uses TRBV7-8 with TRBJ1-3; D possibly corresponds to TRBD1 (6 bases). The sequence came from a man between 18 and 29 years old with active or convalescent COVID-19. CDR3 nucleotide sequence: TGTGCCAGCAGCCCCAAAACAGGGCCTTCTGGAAACACCATATATTTT. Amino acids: CASSPKTGPSGNTIYF.